This T cell receptor beta chain was sequenced for a study of cytomegalovirus exposure and HLA in healthy donors. The germline V gene encodes CDR1 SQVTM and CDR2 ANQGSEA. The CDR3 length is 12 residues. V was cut by 3 bases and J by 5 bases, with 10 bases left in between. As to this clone: Its antigen is as yet unknown.

The PCR contained 60 Vbeta and 13 Jbeta primers. Assay: immunoSEQ multiplex PCR; the TCRdb copy retains only in-frame clones and omits some. The sample holds about 160,000 clones, roughly 84% seen once. Study-level findings and limits: The study carried out a later analysis of TCR beta sequences. It associated some 17,000 of them with specific HLA alleles at a false discovery rate of 0.05. Association of a missense DCLRE1C variant with TCR beta V- and J-gene trimming was reported in a later analysis. Across donors, presence/absence analyses took sequencing depth to be roughly uniform. In a later analysis, parvovirus B19, influenza, CMV and Epstein-Barr virus appeared linked to several top co-occurrence clusters.

The sequenced sample consisted of PBMCs. The J gene is TRBJ1-1, the V gene TRBV29-1; possibly TRBD1 for D (6 bases). The receptor comes from a man in his late teens or twenties in good health and CMV-seronegative. The CDR3 DNA follows: TGCAGCGTTGACAGGGGACGAACTGAAGCTTTCTTT. The encoded protein is CSVDRGRTEAFF.